This T cell receptor (beta chain) was obtained from a study of T-cell memory formation after mild COVID-19. Findings of the study overall: SARS-CoV-2 specificity of second-wave clones peaking day 37 was unconfirmed.

With regard to this clonotype: No antigen is known for it.

Each CDR3 protein is one row after TCRdb ran MiXCR on the 5' RACE reads. The sample carries roughly 560,000 distinct CDR3 sequences, about a fifth recorded once. The receptor's source is an adult woman who had mild COVID-19 (a few samples of this study predate the infection). Cell type and time point are not known. The sample taken for sequencing was PBMCs or a T cell subset sorted from them (not recorded which).

CDR3 amino acids: CASSLADFYEQYF. The CDR3 DNA follows: TGTGCCAGCAGTTTAGCAGACTTCTACGAGCAGTACTTC. The chain has TRBV12-3 or TRBV12-4 and TRBJ2-7; D unresolved. This CDR3 is built from 13 residues. Trimming stripped 0 bases from V and 3 bases from J, with 6 bases between.